This T cell receptor (beta chain) was retrieved from a study of lymphopenia after photon versus proton radiotherapy. Findings and limits, study-wide: After lymphocyte nadir, photon-treated repertoires showed oligoclonal expansion, especially CD8+ Temra. Larger post-nadir TCR diversity loss correlated inversely with survival in deceased patients. Photon-treated patients lost naive T cells and TCR diversity; proton-treated stayed stable.

The V segment lost 6 bases and the J segment 7 bases; nucleotides outside the gene matches: 10. CDR1 is MGHRA, CDR2 YSYEKL, per germline. The CDR3 runs 14 residues. To note about this clone: Its antigen remains unidentified.

Profiled with immunoSEQ multiplex PCR; TCRdb holds only in-frame clones, not every one. Here the sample spans about 50,000 clones, around 88% being singletons. Here the sequenced sample was peripheral blood, taken from a patient treated with photon-based radiotherapy. The genes are TRBV4-1 and TRBJ2-7, with 9 bases that match TRBD1. The sequence was collected from a man aged 45-65 years with gastric cancer. The CDR3 protein is CASRGVQGAQEQYF. The CDR3 region has the DNA TGCGCCAGCAGGGGTGTACAGGGGGCGCAGGAGCAGTACTTC.